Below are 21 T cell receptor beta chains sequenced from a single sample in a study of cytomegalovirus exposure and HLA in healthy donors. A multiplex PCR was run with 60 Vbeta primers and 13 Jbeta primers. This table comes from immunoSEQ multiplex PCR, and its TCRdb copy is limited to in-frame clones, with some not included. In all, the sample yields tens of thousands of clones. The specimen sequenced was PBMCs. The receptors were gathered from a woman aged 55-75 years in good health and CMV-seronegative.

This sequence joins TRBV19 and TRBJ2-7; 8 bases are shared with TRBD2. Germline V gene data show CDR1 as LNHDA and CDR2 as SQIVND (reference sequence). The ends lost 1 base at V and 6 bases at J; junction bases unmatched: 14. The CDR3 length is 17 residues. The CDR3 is CASSIGLVAGQRGEQYF. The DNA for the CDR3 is TGTGCCAGTAGTATAGGTCTGGTAGCGGGACAACGAGGCGAGCAGTACTTC.

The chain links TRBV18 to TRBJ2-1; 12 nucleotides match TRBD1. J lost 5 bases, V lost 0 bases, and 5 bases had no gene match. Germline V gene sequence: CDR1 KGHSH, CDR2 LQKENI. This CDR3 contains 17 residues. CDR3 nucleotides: TGTGCCAGCTCACCACCAGTGGGACAGGGGGCGAACAATGAGCAGTTCTTC. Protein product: CASSPPVGQGANNEQFF.

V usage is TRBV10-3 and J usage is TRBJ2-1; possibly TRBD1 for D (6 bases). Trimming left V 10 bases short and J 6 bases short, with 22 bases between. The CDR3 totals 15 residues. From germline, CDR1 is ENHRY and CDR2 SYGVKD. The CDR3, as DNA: TGTGCCACCAAGAACCGGGACAACGAGCCCAATGAGCAGTTCTTC. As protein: CATKNRDNEPNEQFF.

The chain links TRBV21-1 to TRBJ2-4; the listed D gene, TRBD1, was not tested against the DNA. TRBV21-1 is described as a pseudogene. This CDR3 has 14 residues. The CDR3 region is CASTFLADQNIQYF. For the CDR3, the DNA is TGTGCCAGCACGTTCTTGGCAGATCAAAACATTCAGTACTTC.

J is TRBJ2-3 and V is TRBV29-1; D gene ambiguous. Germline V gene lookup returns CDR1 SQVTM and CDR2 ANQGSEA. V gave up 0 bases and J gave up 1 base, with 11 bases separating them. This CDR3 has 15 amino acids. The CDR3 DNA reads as TGCAGCGTTGAAGATCGAGGAGATCGCACAGATACGCAGTATTTT. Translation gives CSVEDRGDRTDTQYF.

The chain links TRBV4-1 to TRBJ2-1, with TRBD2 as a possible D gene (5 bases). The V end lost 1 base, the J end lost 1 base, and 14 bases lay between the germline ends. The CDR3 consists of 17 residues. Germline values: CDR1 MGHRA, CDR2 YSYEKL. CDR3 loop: CASSQVRLTRSYNEQFF. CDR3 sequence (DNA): TGCGCCAGCAGCCAAGTTAGGCTAACTAGGTCCTACAATGAGCAGTTCTTC.

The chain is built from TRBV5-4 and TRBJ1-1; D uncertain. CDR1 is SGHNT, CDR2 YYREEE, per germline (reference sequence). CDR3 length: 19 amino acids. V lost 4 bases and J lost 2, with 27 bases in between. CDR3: CASSPPPIGGSTINTEAFF. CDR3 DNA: TGTGCCAGCAGCCCACCCCCGATAGGAGGGTCGACTATTAACACTGAAGCTTTCTTT. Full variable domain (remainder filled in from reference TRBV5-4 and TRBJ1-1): ETGVTQSPTHLIKTRGQQVTLRCSSQSGHNTVSWYQQALGQGPQFIFQYYREEENGRGNFPPRFSGLQFPNYSSELNVNALELDDSALYLCASSPPPIGGSTINTEAFFGQGTRLTVV.

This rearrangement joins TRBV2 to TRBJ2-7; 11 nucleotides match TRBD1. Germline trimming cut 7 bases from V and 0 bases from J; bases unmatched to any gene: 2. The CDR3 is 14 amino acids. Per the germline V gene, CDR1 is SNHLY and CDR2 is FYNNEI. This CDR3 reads CASNGQGASYEQYF. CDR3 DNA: TGTGCCAGCAACGGACAGGGGGCCTCCTACGAGCAGTACTTC. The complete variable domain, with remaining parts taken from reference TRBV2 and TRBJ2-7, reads EPEVTQTPSHQVTQMGQEVILRCVPISNHLYFYWYRQILGQKVEFLVSFYNNEISEKSEIFDDQFSVERPDGSNFTLKIRSTKLEDSAMYFCASNGQGASYEQYFGPGTRLTVT.

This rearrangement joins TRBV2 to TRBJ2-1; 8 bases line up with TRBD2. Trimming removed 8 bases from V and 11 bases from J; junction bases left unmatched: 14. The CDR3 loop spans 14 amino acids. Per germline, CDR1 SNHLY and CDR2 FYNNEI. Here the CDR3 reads CASGLGAGGLKQFF. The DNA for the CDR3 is TGTGCCAGCGGCCTCGGCGCGGGAGGACTAAAGCAGTTCTTC.

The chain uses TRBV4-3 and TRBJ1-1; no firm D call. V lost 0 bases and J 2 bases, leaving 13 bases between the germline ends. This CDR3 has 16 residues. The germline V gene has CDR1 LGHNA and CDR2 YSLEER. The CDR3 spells CASSQDRVTLNTEAFF. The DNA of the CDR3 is TGCGCCAGCAGCCAAGACCGTGTCACACTAAACACTGAAGCTTTCTTT.

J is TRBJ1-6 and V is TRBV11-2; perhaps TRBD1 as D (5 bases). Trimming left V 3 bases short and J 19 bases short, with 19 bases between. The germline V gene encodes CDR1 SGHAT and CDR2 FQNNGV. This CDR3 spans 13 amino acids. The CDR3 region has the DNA TGTGCCAGCAGCTTGGTCGGGGGGACGGAGGTACACTTT. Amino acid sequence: CASSLVGGTEVHF.

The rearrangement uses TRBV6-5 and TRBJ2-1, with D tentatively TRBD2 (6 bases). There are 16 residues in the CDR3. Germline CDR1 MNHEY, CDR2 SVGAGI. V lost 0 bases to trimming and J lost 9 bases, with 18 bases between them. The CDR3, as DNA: TGTGCCAGCAGTTACTCGGTACTAGCCCCCGGCGGTGAGCAGTTCTTC. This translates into CASSYSVLAPGGEQFF.

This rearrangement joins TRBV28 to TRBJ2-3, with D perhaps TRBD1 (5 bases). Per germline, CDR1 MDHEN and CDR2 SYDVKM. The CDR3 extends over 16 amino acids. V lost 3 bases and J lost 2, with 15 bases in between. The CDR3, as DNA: TGTGCCAGCAGTTTTAGGGGCCCGGCCGTCACAGATACGCAGTATTTT. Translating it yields CASSFRGPAVTDTQYF.

The CDR3, as DNA: TGTGCCAGCAGCGACAGGTCGGAGACCCAGTACTTC. Its translation: CASSDRSETQYF. The chain employs TRBV7-6 and TRBJ2-5; D perhaps matches TRBD1 (6 bases). Trimming stripped 5 bases from V and 5 bases from J, with 9 bases between. The CDR3 has 12 residues. From germline, CDR1 is SGHVS and CDR2 FNYEAQ.

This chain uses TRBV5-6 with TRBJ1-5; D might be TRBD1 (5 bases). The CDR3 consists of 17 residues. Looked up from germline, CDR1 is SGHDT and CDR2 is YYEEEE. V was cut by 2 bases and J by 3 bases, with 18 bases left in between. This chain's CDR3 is CASSLLVPGSYNQPQHF. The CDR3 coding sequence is TGTGCCAGCAGCTTATTAGTTCCAGGGTCGTACAATCAGCCCCAGCATTTT.

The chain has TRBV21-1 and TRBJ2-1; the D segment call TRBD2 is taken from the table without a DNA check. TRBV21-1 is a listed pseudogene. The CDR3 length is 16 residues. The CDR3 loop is CASSKGLAVQGDEQFF. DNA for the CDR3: TGTGCCAGCAGCAAAGGTCTAGCGGTCCAGGGTGATGAGCAGTTCTTC.

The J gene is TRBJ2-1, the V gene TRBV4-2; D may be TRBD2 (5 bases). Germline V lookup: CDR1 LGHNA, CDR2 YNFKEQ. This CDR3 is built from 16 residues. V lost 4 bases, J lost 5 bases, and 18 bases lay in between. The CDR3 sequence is CASSPLGGGGNNEQFF. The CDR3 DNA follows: TGTGCCAGCAGCCCCCTCGGTGGTGGAGGCAACAATGAGCAGTTCTTC.

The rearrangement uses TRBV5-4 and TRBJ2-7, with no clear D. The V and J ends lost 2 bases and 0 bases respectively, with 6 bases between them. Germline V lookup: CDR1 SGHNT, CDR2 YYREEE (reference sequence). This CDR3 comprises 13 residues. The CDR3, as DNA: TGTGCCAGCAGCTTTAAGAGCTCCTACGAGCAGTACTTC. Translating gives CASSFKSSYEQYF. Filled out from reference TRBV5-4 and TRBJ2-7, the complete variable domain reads ETGVTQSPTHLIKTRGQQVTLRCSSQSGHNTVSWYQQALGQGPQFIFQYYREEENGRGNFPPRFSGLQFPNYSSELNVNALELDDSALYLCASSFKSSYEQYFGPGTRLTVT.

The CDR3 DNA sequence: TGCGCCCGACCTTTTATTAGACAGTGGGGAAAGGGCAATCAGCCCCAGCATTTT. Translated: CARPFIRQWGKGNQPQHF. The V and J genes are TRBV10-1 and TRBJ1-5, with TRBD1 as a possible D gene (5 bases). CDR1 WNHNN and CDR2 SYGVQD come from the germline V gene (reference sequence). The CDR3 totals 18 residues. V was pared by 11 bases and J by 2 bases, with 28 bases between.

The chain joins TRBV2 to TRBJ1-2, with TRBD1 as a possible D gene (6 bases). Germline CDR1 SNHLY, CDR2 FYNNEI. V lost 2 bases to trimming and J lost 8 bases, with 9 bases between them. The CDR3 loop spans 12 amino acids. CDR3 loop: CASSEQGHGYTF. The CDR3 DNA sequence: TGTGCCAGCAGTGAACAGGGGCACGGCTACACCTTC.

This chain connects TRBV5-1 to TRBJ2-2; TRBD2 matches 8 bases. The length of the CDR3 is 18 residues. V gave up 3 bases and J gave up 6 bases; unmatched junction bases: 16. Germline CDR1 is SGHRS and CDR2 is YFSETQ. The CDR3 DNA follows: TGCGCCAGCAGCTCCATCGGACTTTGGAGCGGGAGCCCCGGGGAGCTGTTTTTT. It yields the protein CASSSIGLWSGSPGELFF.